The 5 T cell receptor beta chains in this list originate from one sample, sequenced in a study of beta chain features in type 1 diabetes. The study, taken as a whole, reports: Moderately but significantly shorter TCRB CDR3s were found in Type 1 diabetes patients in all four CD4+ subsets.

For these TCRs, the target antigens are not known. All of the isolated RNA was reverse transcribed, so expressed TCRB transcripts were sequenced. Only in-frame clones appear in the TCRdb table, and some are missing; sequencing was by immunoSEQ multiplex PCR. The sample comprises about 150,000 clones, over 9% of which are singletons, and more than 0.45% rests with the top ten. Material for sequencing was central memory CD4+ T cells from blood. The receptors were sampled from a man aged 30-40 years with type 1 diabetes.

This clone was counted a few times. The chain has TRBV18 and TRBJ2-4, with 8 bases identical to TRBD2. The CDR3 runs to 16 residues. V shed 3 bases, J shed 7 bases, and the junction held 11 bases outside the gene matches. Germline CDR1 reads KGHSH; CDR2 reads LQKENI. CDR3 sequence reads: CASSPTFAAGENIQYF. The CDR3 bases are TGTGCCAGCTCACCTACCTTTGCAGCGGGAGAGAACATTCAGTACTTC. The entire variable domain, with the rest obtained from reference TRBV18 and TRBJ2-4, is as follows: NAGVMQNPRHLVRRRGQEARLRCSPMKGHSHVYWYRQLPEEGLKFMVYLQKENIIDESGMPKERFSAEFPKEGPSILRIQQVVRGDSAAYFCASSPTFAAGENIQYFGAGTRLSVL.

V gene TRBV5-6 combines with J gene TRBJ1-2; 12 positions match TRBD1. The ends lost 3 bases at V and 6 bases at J; junction bases unmatched: 6. Germline V gene data show CDR1 as SGHDT and CDR2 as YYEEEE. The CDR3 is 15 residues long. The CDR3 spells CASSWTGTGGHGYTF. DNA for the CDR3: TGTGCCAGCAGCTGGACCGGGACAGGGGGCCATGGCTACACCTTC.

This clone was detected a few times. The chain carries TRBV7-2 and TRBJ2-1, with 11 bases fitting TRBD2. CDR3 length equals 15 residues. The V gene's germline CDR1 is SGHTA and CDR2 FQGNSA. With V trimmed by 5 bases and J by 6 bases, 6 bases remained unmatched. CDR3 sequence (DNA): TGTGCCAGCAGCCCGACTAGCGGGATGAGCAATGAGCAGTTCTTC. Its translation: CASSPTSGMSNEQFF.

The gene calls are TRBV25-1 and TRBJ1-1; the D is unclear. The germline V and J ends were trimmed by 10 bases and 6 bases, with 9 bases remaining between them. Germline V gene data show CDR1 as MGHDK and CDR2 as SYGVNS. The CDR3 extends over 10 amino acids. CDR3 in DNA: TGTGCCACCCCTCGAGCTGAAGCTTTCTTT. It translates to CATPRAEAFF.

V usage is TRBV28 and J usage is TRBJ2-1; D unclear. Between the trimmed V and J ends, which lost 1 base and 9 bases, there was a span of 10 bases. The CDR3 is 13 amino acids. From germline, CDR1 is MDHEN and CDR2 SYDVKM. The CDR3 region is CASSLLSEAEQFF. For the CDR3, the DNA is TGTGCCAGCAGTTTATTAAGTGAAGCTGAGCAGTTCTTC.